The clone carrying this T cell receptor beta chain has ten or more counts. Its antigen is unidentified. This sample was included in a study of T-cell reconstitution after alpha-beta-depleted transplantation in children. Preparation of the TCRbeta library involved a method that used unique molecular identifiers. From the PCR reads, TCRdb called clonotypes with MiXCR, one entry per CDR3 protein. The sample lists 220,000 or so distinct CDR3 sequences; just under 8.5% were seen once. CDR3 length: 16 amino acids. V lost 3 bases, J lost 0 bases, and 6 bases stayed unmatched. General observations from the study: From surviving recipient T cells and thymic progenitors came the high day-60 TCRbeta diversity observed in some patients.

The genes are TRBV12-3 or TRBV12-4 and TRBJ2-3; 7 bases agree with TRBD1. This receptor was obtained from a male patient between 10 and 17 years old who had a stem cell transplant for acute lymphoblastic leukemia, so the T cells may come from the graft donor. This specimen was PBMCs, mostly from graft donor cells, taken 180 days after TCRalphabeta/CD19-depleted stem cell transplant. CDR3 coding DNA: TGTGCCAGCAGTTTCCCCGACAGGGCTAGCACAGATACGCAGTATTTT. Its translation: CASSFPDRASTDTQYF.